Presented here are 8 T cell receptor beta chains from one specimen sequenced in a study of monozygotic twins with cystic fibrosis. Produced via immunoSEQ multiplex PCR; TCRdb's table is partial and in-frame only. The repertoire holds around 30,000 clones, with about 96% as singletons. The sample was blood. The receptors were gathered from a girl aged 2-9 years with cystic fibrosis.

The chain employs TRBV28 and TRBJ1-2, with D possibly matching TRBD1 (6 bases). CDR3 size: 14 residues. From germline, CDR1 is MDHEN and CDR2 SYDVKM. Trimming left V 3 bases short and J 5 bases short, with 13 bases between. Here the CDR3 DNA reads TGTGCCAGCAGTTTTTCCTTCAGGGGATATGGCTACACCTTC. It is translated as CASSFSFRGYGYTF.

The chain recombines TRBV30 with TRBJ1-2; a weak D match, TRBD1 (6 bases). The germline V and J ends were trimmed by 2 bases and 6 bases, with 25 bases remaining between them. Germline V gene sequence: CDR1 GTSNPN, CDR2 SVGIG (reference sequence). This CDR3 region has 17 residues. This CDR3 reads CAWSTPIGGLGQDGYTF. The DNA for the CDR3 is TGTGCCTGGAGTACACCGATCGGGGGCCTGGGGCAAGATGGCTACACCTTC. The full variable domain, rest sourced from reference TRBV30 and TRBJ1-2, is SQTIHQWPATLVQPVGSPLSLECTVEGTSNPNLYWYRQAAGRGLQLLFYSVGIGQISSEVPQNLSASRPQDRQFILSSKKLLLSDSGFYLCAWSTPIGGLGQDGYTFGSGTRLTVV.

V and J are TRBV29-1 and TRBJ1-1; no firm D call. CDR3 length: 13 residues. Trimming pared 6 bases from V and 0 bases from J, leaving 11 bases between. Germline values: CDR1 SQVTM, CDR2 ANQGSEA. CDR3 in DNA: TGCAGCGTGAGCGGACGGTTGAACACTGAAGCTTTCTTT. Encoded protein: CSVSGRLNTEAFF.

The chain couples TRBV7-8 to TRBJ1-1; no clear D gene. The CDR3 totals 12 residues. The V end lost 0 bases, the J end lost 11 bases, and 10 bases lay between the germline ends. Germline assignment: CDR1 SGHVS and CDR2 FQNEAQ. CDR3 nucleotides: TGTGCCAGCAGCTTAGCATTGGGGTTCGCTTTCTTT. The encoded protein is CASSLALGFAFF.

This sequence joins TRBV27 and TRBJ1-1; D is undetermined. CDR1 and CDR2 from the germline V gene are MNHEY and SMNVEV (reference sequence). Trimming removed 3 bases from V and 1 base from J, with 6 bases in between. This CDR3 contains 13 residues. CDR3 in DNA: TGTGCCAGCAGTTTTCGGGGGAACACTGAAGCTTTCTTT. Translation gives CASSFRGNTEAFF.

CDR3 sequence (DNA): TGTGCCTGGAGGACTCCGGGACAGGCCGTTGAAGCTTTCTTT. Its protein product is CAWRTPGQAVEAFF. V and J are TRBV30 and TRBJ1-1; TRBD1 matches 8 bases. The CDR3 covers 14 residues. Germline V gene data show CDR1 as GTSNPN and CDR2 as SVGIG (reference sequence). V shed 3 bases, J shed 7 bases, and the junction held 10 bases outside the gene matches.

This clone showed up just once. The chain carries TRBV5-6 and TRBJ2-3; D not certain. Germline V gives CDR1 SGHDT, CDR2 YYEEEE. The CDR3 is 12 residues long. V was pared by 2 bases and J by 3 bases, with 4 bases between. The CDR3 DNA is TGTGCCAGCAGCTTCACTACAGATACGCAGTATTTT. Protein: CASSFTTDTQYF.

The CDR3 loop reads CASSLVRGGSTDTQYF. CDR3 in DNA: TGTGCCAGCAGCTTGGTACGCGGGGGAAGCACAGATACGCAGTATTTT. This chain links TRBV5-4 with TRBJ2-3, with TRBD2 identical over 7 bases. The ends lost 0 bases at V and 0 bases at J; junction bases unmatched: 4. Germline loops: CDR1 SGHNT, CDR2 YYREEE (reference sequence). This CDR3 contains 16 residues.